The clone carrying this TCR beta chain was detected only once. The data were taken from a study of cytomegalovirus exposure and HLA in healthy donors. With 60 Vbeta and 13 Jbeta primers, the PCR was carried out. Only in-frame clones appear in the TCRdb table, and some are missing; sequencing was by immunoSEQ multiplex PCR. The repertoire consists of approximately 190,000 clones, with approximately 80% occurring once and the leading ten covering 1.5% to 2%. The length of the CDR3 is 15 residues. Germline values: CDR1 SGHNT, CDR2 YYREEE (reference sequence). V shed 4 bases and J 6 bases; nucleotides not matched to a gene: 8.

The specimen sequenced was PBMCs. This TCR came from a young woman in good health and CMV-seronegative. V gene TRBV5-4 combines with J gene TRBJ2-2, with 8 bases aligning to TRBD2. CDR3 sequence: CASSGTRGASGELFF. In nucleotides, the CDR3 is TGTGCCAGCAGCGGGACTAGGGGAGCGTCCGGGGAGCTGTTTTTT.